This T cell receptor (beta chain) was identified in a study of blood T cell repertoires in COVID-19. Study overall: Samples of COVID-19 (acute and convalescent) were obtained from the United States, Italy and Spain.

Profiled with immunoSEQ multiplex PCR; TCRdb holds only in-frame clones, not every one. The sample consists of 230,000 or so clones, 70% to 90% of them appearing once. Germline V gene data show CDR1 as SNHLY and CDR2 as FYNNEI. This CDR3 has 14 residues. The V segment lost 2 bases and the J segment 7 bases; nucleotides outside the gene matches: 4. The chain couples TRBV2 to TRBJ1-5; 8 bases line up with TRBD1. The TCR was taken from a woman in her 40s with acute COVID-19. Sample: PBMCs or T cells enriched from blood (not recorded which). Written as DNA, the CDR3 is TGTGCCAGCAGTGAATGGACAGGGTACCAGCCCCAGCATTTT. This translates into CASSEWTGYQPQHF.